This is a list of T cell receptor beta chains from one sample in a study of glioma-infiltrating T cells. TCRdb recomputed calls from the multiplex PCR reads with MiXCR, one row per CDR3 protein. The table has about 110,000 distinct CDR3 sequences, 25% to 30% seen once. Sample: glioma tissue, nonneoplastic brain tissue, or PBMCs (not recorded which). The receptors come from a human donor with low-grade glioma or glioblastoma, undergoing nonglioma brain surgery, or in good health (not recorded which). CDR3s include the opening cysteine and the closing phenylalanine or tryptophan. The order of the fields is CDR3 length, clone size, D gene, V gene, J gene, CDR3 DNA, CDR3 protein. The D gene is left open where the match is weak. Some rows mark clone size as missing; the rest say once, few, many or name a class of expanded clone.

10	once	-	TRBV29-1	TRBJ1-1	TGCAGCGCGGGGGACACTGAAGCTTTCTTT	CSAGDTEAFF
17	-	TRBD2	TRBV11-2	TRBJ2-3	TGTGCCAGCAGCTTAGTCGGGCGGGGGGCTCAGACAGATACGCAGTATTTT	CASSLVGRGAQTDTQYF
13	many	-	TRBV7-2	TRBJ1-1	TGTGCCAGCAGCACCTACAGGGTCACTGAAGCTTTCTTT	CASSTYRVTEAFF
16	many	-	TRBV18	TRBJ1-5	TGTGCCAGCTCACCAGAAATCTCATCCGCCGATCAGCCCCAGCATTTT	CASSPEISSADQPQHF
15	-	TRBD1	TRBV6-1	TRBJ2-7	TGTGCCAGCAGTTCCCTCCCGGGACAGGGGAACGAGCAGTACTTC	CASSSLPGQGNEQYF
15	-	TRBD1	TRBV6-2/TRBV6-3	TRBJ1-5	TGTGTTAGCAGTTGGGACAGCCCTTCCGGACAGCCCCAGCATTTT	CVSSWDSPSGQPQHF
15	many	-	TRBV12-3/TRBV12-4	TRBJ1-2	TGTGCCAGCAGCGCGAAAGGGACGGGGGACTATGGCTACACCTTC	CASSAKGTGDYGYTF
12	many	-	TRBV9	TRBJ1-2	TGTGCCAGCAGCGTAGGGGAGGCGGGCTACACCTTC	CASSVGEAGYTF
14	many	-	TRBV20-1	TRBJ2-7	TGCAGTGCTAGAGATGCCCGACAGACGCGAGAGCAGTACTTC	CSARDARQTREQYF
14	many	TRBD1	TRBV7-2	TRBJ1-4	TGTGCCAGCACCCCATCCGGGACAGGTGAAAAACTGTTTTTT	CASTPSGTGEKLFF
12	many	-	TRBV29-1	TRBJ1-6	TGCAGCGTGATCACAGAGAATTCACCCCTCCACTTT	CSVITENSPLHF
16	many	TRBD2	TRBV5-4	TRBJ2-3	TGTGCCAGCAGCCAAACTAGCGGGGGGGCCAAAGATACGCAGTATTTT	CASSQTSGGAKDTQYF
12	many	-	TRBV30	TRBJ1-1	TGTGCCTGGAGTAATCGGGTAACTGAAGCTTTCTTT	CAWSNRVTEAFF
14	few	TRBD2	TRBV12-5	TRBJ2-3	TGTGCTAGTGCCTCAGCGGGAGAAACAGATACGCAGTATTTT	CASASAGETDTQYF
15	many	-	TRBV4-3	TRBJ1-1	TGCGCCAGCAGCCAAGGGGGCCAGGGTAACACTGAAGCTTTCTTT	CASSQGGQGNTEAFF
14	many	TRBD2	TRBV6-2/TRBV6-3	TRBJ2-5	TGTGCCAGCAGTCGACTAGCGGGGGGAAAGACCCAGTACTTC	CASSRLAGGKTQYF
12	many	-	TRBV18	TRBJ1-2	TGTGCCAGCTCACCACCGGCGGAGGGCTACACCTTC	CASSPPAEGYTF
16	many	TRBD2	TRBV20-1	TRBJ2-1	TGCAGTGCTAGAGATTCCAGCGGGAGGGAACTAGGTGAGCAGTTCTTC	CSARDSSGRELGEQFF
15	many	-	TRBV7-2	TRBJ1-3	TGTGCCAGCAGCTTAGGGCTCGGGGGCGCAGACACCATATATTTT	CASSLGLGGADTIYF
13	many	-	TRBV4-1	TRBJ2-7	TGCGCCAGCAGCCGATTGACAGGCTACGAGCAGTACTTC	CASSRLTGYEQYF
12	many	-	TRBV2	TRBJ2-7	TGTGCCAGCAGAGGGGCCCCCTACGAGCAGTACTTC	CASRGAPYEQYF
15	-	TRBD2	TRBV14	TRBJ2-2	TGTGCCAGCAGCCCCCAAGCGGGACCCACCGGGGAGCTGTTTTTT	CASSPQAGPTGELFF
15	many	-	TRBV28	TRBJ2-3	TGTGCCAGCAGAGCTACCGGTCTGGGGTCAGATACGCAGTATTTT	CASRATGLGSDTQYF
15	-	-	TRBV7-2	TRBJ1-4	TGTGCCAGCAGTCGTCAGAGGGGAACTAATGAAAAACTGTTTTTT	CASSRQRGTNEKLFF
15	once	-	TRBV6-1	TRBJ1-5	TGTGCCAGCAGTGCAAATCCCGAAGGGAATCAGCACCATCATTTT	CASSANPEGNQHHHF
12	many	TRBD2	TRBV29-1	TRBJ2-1	TGCAGTGCGACTAGCGGGGAGTATGAGCAGTTCTTC	CSATSGEYEQFF
15	many	TRBD1	TRBV6-2/TRBV6-3	TRBJ1-1	TGTGCCAGCAGTCACCCTGGACAGGGAGGCACTGAAGCTTTCTTT	CASSHPGQGGTEAFF
16	few	TRBD1	TRBV19	TRBJ1-1	TGTGCCAGTAGTACCCCGACAGGGGGCTCGAACACTGAAGCTTTCTTT	CASSTPTGGSNTEAFF
13	many	TRBD1	TRBV27	TRBJ2-1	TGTGCCAGCAGTAGGACAGGGCTCGGTGAGCAGTTCTTC	CASSRTGLGEQFF
15	-	TRBD2	TRBV11-1	TRBJ2-7	TGTGCCAGCAGCCCCCGAGCGGGGGTAAAGTACGAGCAGTACTTC	CASSPRAGVKYEQYF
14	few	-	TRBV11-2	TRBJ2-3	TGTGCCAGCAGCCAACAGACAGTCCTGGATACGCAGTATTTT	CASSQQTVLDTQYF